A selection of T cell receptor beta chains follows, all from one sample in a study of blood T cell repertoires in COVID-19. Assay used: immunoSEQ multiplex PCR; TCRdb lists only in-frame clones, some missing. The sample shows a few hundred thousand clones, over 75% of them seen only once. Sequenced input: PBMCs or T cells enriched from blood (not recorded which). These receptors all come from a woman aged 40 to 55 who had recovered from COVID-19. CDR3s leave out the opening cysteine and the closing phenylalanine or tryptophan.

J | V | CDR3
TRBJ2-1 | TRBV19 | ASSMPGMGGGSSYNEQF
TRBJ1-2 | TRBV6-2/TRBV6-3 | ASSYGGDYGYT
TRBJ2-5 | TRBV12-3/TRBV12-4 | ASSSGGGETQY
TRBJ2-2 | TRBV7-2 | ASSSTSGRTGELF
TRBJ2-6 | TRBV5-1 | ASSLTGAGANVLT
TRBJ2-1 | TRBV28 | ASSSTLAGGSYNEQF
TRBJ2-1 | TRBV11-3 | ASSSSGVLNEQF
TRBJ2-7 | TRBV27 | ASSLSLALYEQY
TRBJ2-5 | TRBV2 | ASSYSGSPETQY
TRBJ1-2 | TRBV7-9 | ASSLVGGDRGYT
TRBJ2-1 | TRBV11-1 | ASSPRLADNEQF
TRBJ2-1 | TRBV7-2 | ASSPLELAGHEQF
TRBJ1-2 | TRBV11-2 | ASSYRGPEDSGYT
TRBJ2-7 | TRBV27 | ASSPSSGTGYYEQY
TRBJ1-5 | TRBV6-5 | ASSFRVNQPQH
TRBJ2-2 | TRBV7-3 | ASSVQGATSNTGELF
TRBJ2-7 | TRBV3-1/TRBV3-2 | ASSLTSRSSYEQY
TRBJ2-1 | TRBV5-3 | ARSREATGLASSYNEQF
TRBJ2-7 | TRBV5-1 | ASSESGSSYEQY
TRBJ2-7 | TRBV5-1 | ASRPSRDSSYEQY
TRBJ2-7 | TRBV10-1 | ASSGGTGYEQY
TRBJ2-7 | TRBV28 | ASSLPHHEQY
TRBJ2-7 | TRBV30 | AWSVTSYEQY
TRBJ1-6 | TRBV19 | ASSIDRVHSPLH
TRBJ1-1 | TRBV11-2 | ASSFGGGETEAF
TRBJ1-3 | TRBV5-4 | ASSLWGAPVGNTIY
TRBJ1-5 | TRBV6-1 | ASSKADRAHQPQH
TRBJ1-3 | TRBV4-2 | ASSRYSGGAGNTIY
TRBJ1-4 | TRBV7-6 | ASSLGGQGAFNEKLF
TRBJ2-7 | TRBV28 | ASSLALFSYEQY
TRBJ2-3 | TRBV5-1 | ASSLRGDSKSTDTQY
TRBJ2-7 | TRBV6-5 | ASSYEGAAGFYEQY
TRBJ2-3 | TRBV27 | ASSLFGLAGAGKDTQY
TRBJ2-7 | TRBV19 | ASSIGGTGSIEQY
TRBJ2-1 | TRBV27 | ASSLGRGNPYNEQF
TRBJ2-2 | TRBV5-5 | ASSLRTDSTGELF
TRBJ1-2 | TRBV7-2 | ASSTDRSYGYT
TRBJ2-7 | TRBV24-1 | ATSDSGTETPRKY
TRBJ2-1 | TRBV19 | ASINQGGEQF
TRBJ2-7 | TRBV25-1 | ASATGSSYEQY
TRBJ1-2 | TRBV3-1/TRBV3-2 | ASSQAWDSIGGYT
TRBJ2-1 | TRBV28 | ASSFDSLPGGEQF
TRBJ1-1 | TRBV9 | ASTEDRDRISEAF
TRBJ2-2 | TRBV28 | ASNIAGGATGELF
TRBJ2-3 | TRBV5-6 | ASSLGLAGADTQY
TRBJ2-5 | TRBV27 | ASSPRGSFEETQY
TRBJ1-3 | TRBV2 | ASSGVQHSGNTIY
TRBJ2-4 | TRBV3-1/TRBV3-2 | ASSLWGDTKNIQY
TRBJ2-3 | TRBV7-8 | ASSPWASGRFGTDTQY
TRBJ2-1 | TRBV10-3 | AISESGQGDYNEQF
TRBJ2-5 | TRBV30 | AWMTAQETQY
TRBJ2-1 | TRBV28 | GVRGGLNEQF
TRBJ2-7 | TRBV5-8 | ASSPYQGLYEQY
TRBJ1-2 | TRBV5-1 | ASSPLEGAHYGYT
TRBJ2-5 | TRBV4-1 | ASSPSGRDGETQY
TRBJ1-3 | TRBV30 | AWTTQQASGNTIY
TRBJ2-7 | TRBV9 | ASSPTGGKDEQY
TRBJ1-1 | TRBV30 | AWLRGLTLTEAF